This TCR beta chain originates from a study of early T cells in non-severe SARS-CoV-2 infection. Study-level background: Bulk RNA from unsorted whole blood was sequenced; chains were unpaired.

The protocol attached unique molecular identifiers to individual cDNA molecules. One entry per CDR3 protein, called by TCRdb with MiXCR from the 5' RACE reads. The table includes tens of thousands of distinct CDR3 sequences, under 10% detected once. General study points: Private and CD4 specificities were missed by VDJdb matching, which favored anti-spike CD8 responses.

This CDR3 comprises 16 residues. CDR1 and CDR2 from the germline V gene are MNHEY and SVGEGT. Trimming left V 7 bases short and J 4 bases short, with 17 bases between. This clonotype was seen repeatedly, ten times or more. Its antigen is still unknown. The clonotype was recovered from an adult who was a healthcare worker with PCR-confirmed SARS-CoV-2 infection or an uninfected control (not recorded which). The sample was whole blood. The chain joins TRBV6-2 or TRBV6-3 to TRBJ2-6; weak D call: TRBD1 (5 bases). Here the CDR3 DNA reads TGTGCCAGCAAGGCAGGGATCCTTCTCGGGGCCAACGTCCTGACTTTC. It translates to CASKAGILLGANVLTF.